The 8 T cell receptor beta chains in this list originate from one sample, sequenced in a study of cytomegalovirus exposure and HLA in healthy donors. Sequencing was performed with immunoSEQ multiplex PCR; in TCRdb, only in-frame clones are kept and a portion is missing. The sample lists under 200,000 clones; around 88% were seen once. The sample comprised PBMCs. The receptor source for this set is a young woman in good health and CMV-seronegative.

V and J are TRBV19 and TRBJ2-1, with D perhaps TRBD1 (5 bases). Germline loops: CDR1 LNHDA, CDR2 SQIVND (reference sequence). Trimming shortened V by 7 bases and J by 2 bases, and 9 bases separated the two germline ends. The CDR3 length is 13 residues. The CDR3 nucleotides are TGTGCCAGTATAGGGGATCCCTACAATGAGCAGTTCTTC. Residues: CASIGDPYNEQFF.

This clone was recorded a few times. The CDR3 coding sequence is TGTGCCAGCAGACAGGGGCGTCAGCCCCAGCATTTT. Protein: CASRQGRQPQHF. The chain couples TRBV28 to TRBJ1-5; 7 bases fit TRBD1. Germline values: CDR1 MDHEN, CDR2 SYDVKM. V gave up 6 bases and J gave up 6 bases; unmatched junction bases: 2. There are 12 residues in the CDR3.

This clone was observed once. This rearrangement joins TRBV29-1 to TRBJ2-1; TRBD1 aligns across 9 bases. The CDR3 runs 15 residues. Germline CDR1 SQVTM, CDR2 ANQGSEA. V trimming: 4 bases; J trimming: 7 bases; junction bases outside the gene matches: 11. CDR3 nucleotides: TGCAGCGTTGTCGGCACAGGGGGCGCTCAAAATGAGCAGTTCTTC. This gives the protein CSVVGTGGAQNEQFF.

The genes are TRBV7-9 and TRBJ2-2; weak D call: TRBD2 (6 bases). This CDR3 contains 13 residues. From germline, CDR1 is SEHNR and CDR2 FQNEAQ (reference sequence). V lost 3 bases and J 5 bases, leaving 7 bases between the germline ends. In DNA, the CDR3 is TGTGCCAGCAGCTTGGCGGGAACCGGGGAGCTGTTTTTT. Translating gives CASSLAGTGELFF.

The table lists this clone with a count of one. This chain links TRBV7-2 with TRBJ2-3; D unclear. The CDR3 is made up of 14 amino acids. The germline V and J ends were trimmed by 4 bases and 7 bases, with 15 bases remaining between them. CDR1 and CDR2 (germline): SGHTA, FQGNSA. The CDR3 DNA reads as TGTGCCAGCAGCTCAGACTCCGCCGCTCATACGCAGTATTTT. Its translation: CASSSDSAAHTQYF.

This chain connects TRBV5-1 to TRBJ2-1, with 14 bases lining up with TRBD2. The length of the CDR3 is 13 residues. Germline assignment: CDR1 SGHRS and CDR2 YFSETQ. V dropped 7 bases and J dropped 15; count of bases not matched to a gene: 9. CDR3 protein: CASASGLAGAGFF. The CDR3 bases are TGCGCCAGCGCCTCGGGACTAGCGGGGGCCGGGTTCTTC.

The V and J genes are TRBV5-1 and TRBJ2-7, with D possibly matching TRBD1 (5 bases). The V gene's germline CDR1 is SGHRS and CDR2 YFSETQ. This CDR3 has 13 amino acids. The V gene lost 4 bases and the J gene lost 1 base, with 9 bases spanning the gap. As DNA, the CDR3 is TGCGCCAGCAGCCTGCAGGGTTCCTACGAGCAGTACTTC. It translates to CASSLQGSYEQYF.

The chain carries TRBV5-8 and TRBJ1-2; D uncertain. CDR1 and CDR2 (germline): SGHTS, YDEGEE. Trimming removed 0 bases from V and 8 bases from J, with 5 bases in between. The CDR3 sequence is 11 residues long. CDR3 bases: TGTGCCAGCAGCTTGGCCTACGGCTACACCTTC. Its translation: CASSLAYGYTF. Based on the CDR3 plus reference TRBV5-8 and TRBJ1-2, the full variable domain is EAGVTQSPTHLIKTRGQQATLRCSPISGHTSVYWYQQALGLGLQFLLWYDEGEERNRGNFPPRFSGRQFPNYSSELNVNALELEDSALYLCASSLAYGYTFGSGTRLTVV.